What follows are 28 T cell receptor beta chains derived from one specimen sequenced in a study of T cell responses to AZD1222 COVID-19 vaccine (dated by TCRdb to about 2021). Sample time point, as interpreted from the label and publication: baseline before first vaccination. Libraries came from the immunoSEQ multiplex PCR assay. TCRdb took over this immuneACCESS table, retaining in-frame rearrangements with V and J assigned. Such tables are incomplete; in checked studies, under half of the missing clones stem from an unresolved V gene, and the remainder is unexplained. This sample is represented by some 98,000 clones; 70% to 90% of them were singletons. The biggest ten clones account for roughly 15% of the sample. The specimen was peripheral blood, collected on day 0 of AZD1222 vaccination. The receptor source for this set is an adult in good health.

The V gene is TRBV25-1, the J gene TRBJ2-1, with 10 bases that match TRBD2. This CDR3 comprises 14 residues. Germline V gene sequence: CDR1 MGHDK, CDR2 SYGVNS. After removal of 8 bases from V and 5 bases from J, the junction contained 6 bases not matched to a gene. CDR3 region: CASAASGGHNEQFF. DNA of the CDR3: TGTGCCAGCGCGGCTAGCGGGGGTCACAATGAGCAGTTCTTC.

This chain uses TRBV30 with TRBJ1-3; weak D call: TRBD1 (6 bases). The CDR3 is made up of 12 amino acids. Germline CDR1 reads GTSNPN; CDR2 reads SVGIG (reference sequence). V lost 6 bases and J 9 bases, leaving 15 bases between the germline ends. The CDR3 sequence: CACRDTPGTIYF. The CDR3 DNA is TGTGCCTGCCGGGACACCCCGGGCACCATATATTTT.

The chain links TRBV27 to TRBJ1-4; D call uncertain. Germline V gene sequence: CDR1 MNHEY, CDR2 SMNVEV (reference sequence). The V and J ends lost 0 bases and 0 bases respectively, with 5 bases between them. There are 15 residues in the CDR3. In DNA form, the CDR3 reads TGTGCCAGCAGTTTATCAGCTGCAACTAATGAAAAACTGTTTTTT. This gives the protein CASSLSAATNEKLFF.

V and J are TRBV5-1 and TRBJ2-3, with TRBD2 as a possible D gene (5 bases). CDR1 and CDR2 from the germline V gene are SGHRS and YFSETQ. This CDR3 is 15 amino acids long. The V and J ends lost 4 bases and 0 bases respectively, with 12 bases between them. This CDR3 is CASSPRRTSTDTQYF. Written as DNA, the CDR3 is TGCGCCAGCAGCCCCCGCAGGACTAGCACAGATACGCAGTATTTT.

The sample holds one count of this clone. The chain couples TRBV18 to TRBJ1-5; no clear D. V was trimmed by 0 bases and J by 0 bases, leaving 9 bases between them. Per the germline V gene, CDR1 is KGHSH and CDR2 is LQKENI. This CDR3 region has 16 residues. CDR3 sequence: CASSPPEAGSNQPQHF. CDR3 in DNA: TGTGCCAGCTCACCACCGGAGGCAGGTAGCAATCAGCCCCAGCATTTT.

The chain carries TRBV6-4 and TRBJ2-1, with TRBD1 as a possible D gene (5 bases). CDR3 length: 12 residues. V was shortened by 4 bases and J by 6 bases, with 7 bases between the two germline ends. The germline V gene has CDR1 MRHNA and CDR2 SNTAGT. The CDR3 DNA is TGTGCCAGCAGTGGGCAGGGCAATGAGCAGTTCTTC. This codes for CASSGQGNEQFF.

The chain employs TRBV13 and TRBJ1-3; weak D call: TRBD1 (5 bases). This CDR3 is built from 17 residues. Trimming left V 5 bases short and J 0 bases short, with 17 bases between. Germline lookup yields CDR1 PRHDT and CDR2 FYEKMQ (reference sequence). CDR3 nucleotides: TGTGCCAGCAGCCGGGGCCTCGCAGGACACTCTGGAAACACCATATATTTT. Its translation is CASSRGLAGHSGNTIYF.

This sequence joins TRBV6-5 and TRBJ1-2; D is possibly TRBD1 (5 bases). The CDR3 consists of 15 residues. Trimming shortened V by 5 bases and J by 4 bases, and 17 bases separated the two germline ends. Per the germline V gene, CDR1 is MNHEY and CDR2 is SVGAGI. The DNA for the CDR3 is TGTGCCAGCAGTCCGGGGCAACTACTACTCTATGGCTACACCTTC. It encodes CASSPGQLLLYGYTF.

The rearrangement joins TRBV30 to TRBJ1-6; 7 bases map to TRBD1. The CDR3 loop spans 16 amino acids. Looked up from germline, CDR1 is GTSNPN and CDR2 is SVGIG (reference sequence). V lost 0 bases to trimming and J lost 4 bases; unmatched junction nucleotides: 6. CDR3 nucleotides: TGTGCCTGGAGTGTGAACAGGGGATATTATAATTCACCCCTCCACTTT. This sequence encodes CAWSVNRGYYNSPLHF.

The J gene is TRBJ2-5, the V gene TRBV29-1, with D possibly matching TRBD2 (5 bases). Germline V lookup: CDR1 SQVTM, CDR2 ANQGSEA. There are 12 residues in the CDR3. V was shortened by 6 bases and J by 1 base, with 9 bases between the two germline ends. CDR3 nucleotides: TGCAGCGTCGGGGATCTCCAAGAGACCCAGTACTTC. Amino acid sequence: CSVGDLQETQYF. Variable domain in full (rest from reference TRBV29-1 and TRBJ2-5): SAVISQKPSRDICQRGTSLTIQCQVDSQVTMMFWYRQQPGQSLTLIATANQGSEATYESGFVIDKFPISRPNLTFSTLTVSNMSPEDSSIYLCSVGDLQETQYFGPGTRLLVL.

The CDR3 spells CASSLVGEDPLYDSPLHF. The CDR3 DNA reads TGTGCCAGCAGCTTAGTTGGGGAAGATCCTTTATACGATTCACCCCTCCACTTT. This rearrangement joins TRBV7-2 to TRBJ1-6; D not certain. Germline CDR1 reads SGHTA; CDR2 reads FQGNSA. The CDR3 has 18 amino acids. V lost 1 base and J lost 8, with 21 bases in between.

This chain uses TRBV19 with TRBJ1-2, with D perhaps matching TRBD1 (6 bases). The CDR3 has 13 amino acids. Germline V gene sequence: CDR1 LNHDA, CDR2 SQIVND (reference sequence). Trimming removed 3 bases at V and 6 bases at J, with 11 bases between. The CDR3 protein is CASSISRGDGYTF. CDR3 DNA: TGTGCCAGTAGTATCTCCAGGGGAGATGGCTACACCTTC.

J is TRBJ1-2 and V is TRBV7-2; D is unresolved. The CDR3 runs 14 residues. V dropped 4 bases and J dropped 7 bases, with 16 bases sitting between them. The germline gives CDR1 SGHTA, CDR2 FQGNSA. CDR3 protein: CASSSLIGLAGYTF. CDR3 sequence (DNA): TGTGCCAGCAGCTCTCTGATTGGTCTAGCTGGCTACACCTTC. Complete variable domain (other parts from reference TRBV7-2 and TRBJ1-2): GAGVSQSPSNKVTEKGKDVELRCDPISGHTALYWYRQSLGQGLEFLIYFQGNSAPDKSGLPSDRFSAERTGGSVSTLTIQRTQQEDSAVYLCASSSLIGLAGYTFGSGTRLTVV.

This chain uses TRBV7-6 with TRBJ1-1; 8 bases are shared with TRBD1. CDR3 length: 14 residues. Germline loops: CDR1 SGHVS, CDR2 FNYEAQ. V dropped 0 bases and J dropped 8; count of bases not matched to a gene: 5. CDR3 nucleotides: TGTGCCAGCAGCTTAGCCCAGGGGGCGCGGGAAGCTTTCTTT. Its translation: CASSLAQGAREAFF.

The chain is built from TRBV5-8 and TRBJ1-4; 7 nucleotides agree with TRBD1. This CDR3 is built from 15 residues. Germline values: CDR1 SGHTS, CDR2 YDEGEE. The junction had 7 bases not matched to a gene; V was cut back by 2 bases and J by 6 bases. The CDR3 reads CASSFGWGTDEKLFF. CDR3 bases: TGTGCCAGCAGCTTCGGATGGGGGACAGATGAAAAACTGTTTTTT.

V usage is TRBV6-2 or TRBV6-3 and J usage is TRBJ2-4, with D maybe TRBD1 (6 bases). Between the trimmed V and J ends, which lost 0 bases and 9 bases, there was a span of 12 bases. The germline CDR1 and CDR2 sequences are MNHEY and SVGEGT. The CDR3 extends over 14 amino acids. CDR3 in amino acids: CASSYSGTQAIQYF. The CDR3 DNA follows: TGTGCCAGCAGTTACTCTGGGACACAGGCCATTCAGTACTTC.

This clone was seen only a few times. The gene calls are TRBV6-2 or TRBV6-3 and TRBJ1-1; D not resolved. This CDR3 comprises 16 residues. V was trimmed by 2 bases and J by 5 bases, leaving 18 bases between them. CDR1 and CDR2 (germline): MNHEY, SVGEGT. The CDR3 DNA reads TGTGCCAGCAGTTACACGCCGAACAGAAGTGGGACTGAAGCTTTCTTT. The encoded protein is CASSYTPNRSGTEAFF.

This chain links TRBV7-2 with TRBJ2-4; TRBD1 matches 9 bases. CDR3 length: 16 residues. The junction had 5 bases not matched to a gene; V was cut back by 5 bases and J by 0 bases. Germline-derived CDR1 and CDR2 are SGHTA and FQGNSA. The CDR3 DNA reads TGTGCCAGCAGCGCGGGACAGGGTTTAGCCAAAAACATTCAGTACTTC. It translates to CASSAGQGLAKNIQYF.

This chain links TRBV19 with TRBJ1-2; 8 bases align to TRBD1. The CDR3 is made up of 15 amino acids. Trimming at V came to 6 bases and at J to 5 bases, leaving 11 bases not matched to a gene. The germline V gene has CDR1 LNHDA and CDR2 SQIVND (reference sequence). This CDR3 reads CASSTDRVSSYGYTF. CDR3 DNA sequence: TGTGCCAGTAGCACGGACAGGGTCAGTAGTTATGGCTACACCTTC.

In this sample, this clone turned up once. The gene calls are TRBV19 and TRBJ2-3; 11 bases align to TRBD2. The CDR3 loop spans 16 amino acids. After removal of 5 bases from V and 2 bases from J, the junction contained 6 bases not matched to a gene. The V gene's germline CDR1 is LNHDA and CDR2 SQIVND (reference sequence). CDR3 sequence (DNA): TGTGCCAGTAGTGCCACTAGCGGGGGTTTCACAGATACGCAGTATTTT. It translates to CASSATSGGFTDTQYF.

The V and J genes are TRBV5-1 and TRBJ1-2; 9 bases match TRBD1. The V segment lost 4 bases and the J segment 4 bases; nucleotides outside the gene matches: 5. The CDR3 is made up of 14 amino acids. Germline loops: CDR1 SGHRS, CDR2 YFSETQ. The CDR3 is CASSTDRGPYGYTF. CDR3 DNA: TGCGCCAGCAGCACGGACAGGGGTCCCTATGGCTACACCTTC.

CDR3 nucleotides: TGTGCCAGCAGCTCGGACCGGAACTATGGCTACACCTTC. Protein product: CASSSDRNYGYTF. The chain is built from TRBV12-3 or TRBV12-4 and TRBJ1-2, with D hard to call. The CDR3 runs to 13 residues. Between the trimmed V and J ends, which lost 6 bases and 2 bases, there was a span of 10 bases.

V gene TRBV15 combines with J gene TRBJ2-2; D is unresolved. CDR1 is LNHNV, CDR2 YYDKDF, per germline (reference sequence). Between the trimmed V and J ends, which lost 5 bases and 7 bases, there was a span of 11 bases. The CDR3 has 13 residues. The CDR3 region is CATSDPVLGELFF. The DNA for the CDR3 is TGTGCCACCAGCGACCCCGTTCTCGGGGAGCTGTTTTTT.

This sequence joins TRBV5-4 and TRBJ2-5; 7 bases agree with TRBD1. Looked up from germline, CDR1 is SGHNT and CDR2 is YYREEE (reference sequence). This CDR3 has 16 amino acids. J lost 1 base, V lost 3 bases, and 9 bases had no gene match. The CDR3 protein is CASSSLRQGPQETQYF. CDR3 bases: TGTGCCAGCAGCTCGCTCCGACAGGGCCCCCAAGAGACCCAGTACTTC.

The J gene is TRBJ2-7, the V gene TRBV29-1; 12 bases match TRBD1. CDR3 size: 14 residues. V was pared by 5 bases and J by 6 bases, with 8 bases of the junction left unmatched. Germline V CDR1 and CDR2: SQVTM, ANQGSEA. The CDR3 region has the DNA TGCAGCGTTAAGCCGGGACAGGGGGCAACCGAGCAGTACTTC. This codes for CSVKPGQGATEQYF.

This chain connects TRBV5-1 to TRBJ1-5; TRBD1 matches 8 bases. Germline V lookup: CDR1 SGHRS, CDR2 YFSETQ. The CDR3 consists of 17 residues. The trim removed 4 bases at V and 9 bases at J, leaving 18 bases unmatched. The CDR3 loop reads CASSINPRDRTQGPQHF. The CDR3 DNA reads TGCGCCAGCAGCATTAACCCCCGGGACAGGACCCAGGGGCCCCAGCATTTT.

This clone was picked up one time. J is TRBJ2-5 and V is TRBV3-1 (or the pseudogene TRBV3-2); 9 bases align to TRBD2. V was clipped by 4 bases and J by 5 bases; unmatched bases: 11. The CDR3 loop spans 16 amino acids. The germline CDR1 and CDR2 sequences are LGHDT and YNNKEL (reference sequence). The CDR3 is CASSRWPSGVWETQYF. The CDR3, as DNA: TGTGCCAGCAGCCGATGGCCTAGCGGGGTTTGGGAGACCCAGTACTTC.

Only one count was recorded for this clone. The chain links TRBV3-1 (or the pseudogene TRBV3-2) to TRBJ1-1; unclear D gene. This CDR3 spans 12 amino acids. Trimming took 0 bases from V and 3 from J, leaving 2 bases between them. Germline CDR1 is LGHDT and CDR2 is YNNKEL (reference sequence). CDR3 in amino acids: CASSQEDTEAFF. DNA of the CDR3: TGTGCCAGCAGCCAAGAAGACACTGAAGCTTTCTTT.